The present T cell receptor (beta chain) was sequenced within a study of shared clonotypes between healthy human individuals. The V gene lost 6 bases and the J gene lost 9 bases, with 12 bases spanning the gap. Germline CDR1 reads SGHNT; CDR2 reads YENEEA. The CDR3 totals 12 residues. Of note for this clone: Antigen unknown.

Whole-study results and caveats: Generation probabilities of non-shared clonotypes were lower (relative to those shared by all four donors).

Method: immunoSEQ multiplex PCR; TCRdb's copy keeps in-frame clones and lacks some. Of about 1.4 million clones detected, 95% to 97% appear once; the ten largest clones hold approximately 1.2%. This rearrangement joins TRBV11-3 to TRBJ2-1; either TRBD1 or TRBD2 may supply D (7 bases each). Sample: naive CD4+ T cells sorted from blood. The subset is: CD45RA+ positively selected. This sequence was found in a man younger than 45 in good health. DNA of the CDR3: TGTGCCAGCAGTCCCAGGGGGGGTGAGCAGTTCTTC. Amino acid sequence: CASSPRGGEQFF.